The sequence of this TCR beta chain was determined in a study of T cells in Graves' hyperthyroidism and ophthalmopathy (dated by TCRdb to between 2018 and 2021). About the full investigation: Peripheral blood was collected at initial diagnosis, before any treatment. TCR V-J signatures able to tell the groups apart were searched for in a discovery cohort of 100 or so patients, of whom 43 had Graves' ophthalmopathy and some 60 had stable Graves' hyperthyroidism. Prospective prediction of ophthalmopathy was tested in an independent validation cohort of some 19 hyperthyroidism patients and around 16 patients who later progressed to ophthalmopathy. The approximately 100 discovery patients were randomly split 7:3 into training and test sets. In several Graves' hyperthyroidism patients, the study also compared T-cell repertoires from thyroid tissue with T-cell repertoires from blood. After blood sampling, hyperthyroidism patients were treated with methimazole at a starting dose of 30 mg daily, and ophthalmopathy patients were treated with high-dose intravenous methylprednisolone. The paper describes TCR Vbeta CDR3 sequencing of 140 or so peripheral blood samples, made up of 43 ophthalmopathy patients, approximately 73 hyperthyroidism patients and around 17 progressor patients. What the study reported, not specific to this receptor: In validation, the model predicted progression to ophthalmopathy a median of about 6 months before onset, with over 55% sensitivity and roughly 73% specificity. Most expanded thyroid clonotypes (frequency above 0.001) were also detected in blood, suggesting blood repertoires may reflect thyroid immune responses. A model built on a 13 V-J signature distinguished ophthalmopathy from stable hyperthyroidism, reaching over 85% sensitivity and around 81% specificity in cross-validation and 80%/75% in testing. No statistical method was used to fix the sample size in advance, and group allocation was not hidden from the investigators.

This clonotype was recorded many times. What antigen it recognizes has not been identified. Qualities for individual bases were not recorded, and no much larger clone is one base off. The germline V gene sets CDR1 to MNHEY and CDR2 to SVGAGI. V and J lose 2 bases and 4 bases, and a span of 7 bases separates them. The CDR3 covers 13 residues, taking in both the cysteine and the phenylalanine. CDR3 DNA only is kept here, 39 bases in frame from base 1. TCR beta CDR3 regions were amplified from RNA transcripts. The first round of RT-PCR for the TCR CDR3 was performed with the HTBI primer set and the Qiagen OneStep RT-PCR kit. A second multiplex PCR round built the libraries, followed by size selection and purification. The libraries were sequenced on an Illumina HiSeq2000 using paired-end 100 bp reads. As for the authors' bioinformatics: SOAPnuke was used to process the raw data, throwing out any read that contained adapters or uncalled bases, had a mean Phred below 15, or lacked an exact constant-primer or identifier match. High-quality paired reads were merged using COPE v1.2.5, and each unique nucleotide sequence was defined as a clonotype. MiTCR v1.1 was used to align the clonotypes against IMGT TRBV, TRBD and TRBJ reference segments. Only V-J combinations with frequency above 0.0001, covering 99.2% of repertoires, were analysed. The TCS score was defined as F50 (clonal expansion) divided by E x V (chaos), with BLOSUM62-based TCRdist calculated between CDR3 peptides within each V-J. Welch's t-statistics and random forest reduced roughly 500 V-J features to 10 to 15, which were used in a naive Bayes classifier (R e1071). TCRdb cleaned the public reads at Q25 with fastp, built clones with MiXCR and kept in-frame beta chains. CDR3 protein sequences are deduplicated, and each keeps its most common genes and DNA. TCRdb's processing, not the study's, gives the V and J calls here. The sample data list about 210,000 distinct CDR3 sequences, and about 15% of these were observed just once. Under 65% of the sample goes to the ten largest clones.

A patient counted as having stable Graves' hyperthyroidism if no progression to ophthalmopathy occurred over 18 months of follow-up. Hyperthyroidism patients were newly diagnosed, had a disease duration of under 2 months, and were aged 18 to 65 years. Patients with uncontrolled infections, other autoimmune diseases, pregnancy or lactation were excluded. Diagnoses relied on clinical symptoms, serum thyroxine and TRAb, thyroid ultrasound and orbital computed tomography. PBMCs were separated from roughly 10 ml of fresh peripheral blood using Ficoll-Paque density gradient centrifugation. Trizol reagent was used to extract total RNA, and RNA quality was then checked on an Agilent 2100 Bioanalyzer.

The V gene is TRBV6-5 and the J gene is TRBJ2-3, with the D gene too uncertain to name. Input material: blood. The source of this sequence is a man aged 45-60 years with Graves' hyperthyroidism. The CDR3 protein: CASSYDDADTQYF. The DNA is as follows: TGTGCCAGCAGTTACGACGACGCAGATACGCAGTATTTT.